Each of the 5 T cell receptor beta chains below was sequenced from the same sample in a study of CD8+ T cells in alopecia areata. RNA was extracted and reverse transcribed into cDNA as the sequencing template. Produced via immunoSEQ multiplex PCR; TCRdb's table is partial and in-frame only. The table shows 180,000 or so clones, with about 62% occurring only once. Sample treatment: oral pan-JAK inhibitor, 5-10 mg twice daily. This specimen was CD4+ T cells sorted from blood, taken at week 24, from a patient treated with tofacitinib. These receptors originate from a human donor with alopecia areata.

The chain uses TRBV7-2 and TRBJ2-5, with D perhaps matching TRBD1 or TRBD2 (5 bases each). The germline V and J ends were trimmed by 5 bases and 5 bases, with 9 bases remaining between them. The CDR3 runs 12 residues. Germline V gene lookup returns CDR1 SGHTA and CDR2 FQGNSA. The CDR3 DNA reads TGTGCCAGCAGCCAGGGACGGGAGACCCAGTACTTC. This sequence encodes CASSQGRETQYF. The variable domain in full, completed from reference TRBV7-2 and TRBJ2-5, reads GAGVSQSPSNKVTEKGKDVELRCDPISGHTALYWYRQSLGQGLEFLIYFQGNSAPDKSGLPSDRFSAERTGGSVSTLTIQRTQQEDSAVYLCASSQGRETQYFGPGTRLLVL.

This clone has just a few counts. This rearrangement joins TRBV28 to TRBJ1-4, with TRBD1 as a possible D gene (6 bases). Trimming left V 6 bases short and J 3 bases short, with 11 bases between. The CDR3 runs to 14 residues. In germline, CDR1 is MDHEN, CDR2 SYDVKM. The CDR3 loop reads CASSEGGPNEKLFF. The CDR3 DNA reads TGTGCCAGCAGCGAAGGGGGTCCTAATGAAAAACTGTTTTTT.

The CDR3 region is CASSLSGDGETQYF. CDR3 in DNA: TGCGCCAGCAGCTTGTCAGGGGACGGAGAGACCCAGTACTTC. The V gene is TRBV5-1, the J gene TRBJ2-5; possibly TRBD1 for D (6 bases). This CDR3 spans 14 amino acids. Trimming left V 1 base short and J 4 bases short, with 11 bases between. Germline CDR1 reads SGHRS; CDR2 reads YFSETQ.

V gene TRBV5-1 combines with J gene TRBJ2-7, with unresolved D. The CDR3 contains 13 residues. Trimming removed 0 bases from V and 6 bases from J, with 10 bases in between. Germline V gene sequence: CDR1 SGHRS, CDR2 YFSETQ. CDR3 in DNA: TGCGCCAGCAGCTTGGAACTCTCTGGCGAGCAGTACTTC. Amino acid sequence: CASSLELSGEQYF. The full variable domain, in which reference TRBV5-1 and TRBJ2-7 provide the parts outside the CDR3, is KAGVTQTPRYLIKTRGQQVTLSCSPISGHRSVSWYQQTPGQGLQFLFEYFSETQRNKGNFPGRFSGRQFSNSRSEMNVSTLELGDSALYLCASSLELSGEQYFGPGTRLTVT.

The chain recombines TRBV6-5 with TRBJ1-2; 8 bases are a match to TRBD1. The trim removed 0 bases at V and 3 bases at J, leaving 3 bases unmatched. The CDR3 contains 15 residues. Germline lookup yields CDR1 MNHEY and CDR2 SVGAGI. CDR3: CASSYSVTGDYGYTF. The CDR3 nucleotides are TGTGCCAGCAGTTACTCGGTGACAGGGGACTATGGCTACACCTTC.